A selection of T cell receptor beta chains follows, all from one sample in a study of spatial heterogeneity in lung cancer. TCRdb re-called the 5' RACE reads with MiXCR, one entry per CDR3 protein. The sample records around 27,000 distinct CDR3 sequences, approximately 5.5% being singletons. This specimen was PBMCs, taken at follow-up. These receptors were collected from a male donor with early-stage non-small cell lung cancer. Both conserved end residues are part of each CDR3. The D gene is left open where the match is weak. Some rows have no size entry. The others give once, few or many, or a class for an expanded clone.

clone_size: many; v_call: TRBV6-1; d_call: TRBD1; j_call: TRBJ1-5; cdr3_aa: CASSLHPGTGDWPQHF; cdr3_nt: TGTGCCAGCAGTCTCCACCCCGGGACAGGGGATTGGCCCCAGCATTTT
clone_size: few; v_call: TRBV29-1; d_call: TRBD1; j_call: TRBJ2-2; cdr3_aa: CSVAPGDSTGELFF; cdr3_nt: TGCAGCGTTGCCCCCGGGGACAGCACCGGGGAGCTGTTTTTT
clone_size: .; v_call: TRBV29-1; d_call: .; j_call: TRBJ2-5; cdr3_aa: CSASRRTGIQETQYF; cdr3_nt: TGCAGCGCTTCACGTCGCACAGGGATCCAAGAGACCCAGTACTTC
clone_size: many; v_call: TRBV20-1; d_call: TRBD1; j_call: TRBJ2-2; cdr3_aa: CSAHRPGQGAMSGELFF; cdr3_nt: TGCAGTGCTCACCGACCGGGACAGGGGGCGATGTCCGGGGAGCTGTTTTTT
clone_size: many; v_call: TRBV7-9; d_call: TRBD1; j_call: TRBJ2-5; cdr3_aa: CASRLTGVETQYF; cdr3_nt: TGTGCCAGCAGATTAACAGGGGTGGAGACCCAGTACTTC
clone_size: many; v_call: TRBV27; d_call: TRBD2; j_call: TRBJ2-1; cdr3_aa: CASSLYGLVNEQFF; cdr3_nt: TGTGCCAGCAGTCTCTACGGACTAGTCAATGAGCAGTTCTTC
clone_size: few; v_call: TRBV7-9; d_call: .; j_call: TRBJ2-1; cdr3_aa: CASSLARGPYNEQFF; cdr3_nt: TGTGCCAGCAGCTTAGCTCGGGGCCCGTACAATGAGCAGTTCTTC
clone_size: many; v_call: TRBV19; d_call: TRBD1; j_call: TRBJ1-2; cdr3_aa: CASSTTGQGVYGYTF; cdr3_nt: TGTGCCAGTAGTACCACCGGACAGGGCGTCTATGGCTACACCTTC
clone_size: .; v_call: TRBV12-3/TRBV12-4; d_call: .; j_call: TRBJ1-1; cdr3_aa: CASSLYTGRTEAFF; cdr3_nt: TGTGCCAGCAGTTTATATACGGGGAGGACTGAAGCTTTCTTT
clone_size: many; v_call: TRBV19; d_call: TRBD2; j_call: TRBJ2-1; cdr3_aa: CASSSRWGLAGSSSYNEQFF; cdr3_nt: TGTGCCAGTAGTTCCCGTTGGGGACTAGCGGGTTCTAGCTCCTACAATGAGCAGTTCTTC
clone_size: .; v_call: TRBV7-2; d_call: .; j_call: TRBJ2-1; cdr3_aa: CASSLRRGNYNEQFF; cdr3_nt: TGTGCCAGCAGCTTAAGACGGGGGAACTACAATGAGCAGTTCTTC
clone_size: many; v_call: TRBV5-1; d_call: .; j_call: TRBJ1-1; cdr3_aa: CASSSRGTENTEAFF; cdr3_nt: TGCGCCAGCAGCTCACGCGGTACTGAAAACACTGAAGCTTTCTTT
clone_size: many; v_call: TRBV23-1; d_call: TRBD1; j_call: TRBJ2-7; cdr3_aa: CASSHQGQGLSYF; cdr3_nt: TGCGCCAGCAGTCACCAGGGACAGGGCCTTTCGTACTTC
clone_size: .; v_call: TRBV6-1; d_call: TRBD2; j_call: TRBJ2-1; cdr3_aa: CASRTSGNNEQFF; cdr3_nt: TGTGCCAGCAGGACTAGCGGGAACAATGAGCAGTTCTTC
clone_size: .; v_call: TRBV6-1; d_call: .; j_call: TRBJ1-3; cdr3_aa: CASSPLAAGRNTIYF; cdr3_nt: TGTGCCAGCAGCCCACTCGCGGCAGGCAGAAACACCATATATTTT
clone_size: many; v_call: TRBV18; d_call: TRBD2; j_call: TRBJ2-7; cdr3_aa: CASSEQETSGLYEQYF; cdr3_nt: TGTGCCAGCTCAGAACAGGAAACTAGCGGACTCTACGAGCAGTACTTC
clone_size: many; v_call: TRBV2; d_call: TRBD1; j_call: TRBJ2-3; cdr3_aa: CASALGQGVDTQYF; cdr3_nt: TGTGCCAGTGCTCTGGGACAGGGAGTAGATACGCAGTATTTT
clone_size: .; v_call: TRBV5-5; d_call: TRBD2; j_call: TRBJ2-3; cdr3_aa: CASSLRLAPDTQYF; cdr3_nt: TGTGCCAGCAGCCTCCGACTAGCTCCGGATACGCAGTATTTT
clone_size: many; v_call: TRBV4-3; d_call: TRBD2; j_call: TRBJ2-1; cdr3_aa: CASSQESGGYYNEQFF; cdr3_nt: TGCGCCAGCAGCCAAGAAAGCGGGGGGTACTACAATGAGCAGTTCTTC
clone_size: few; v_call: TRBV6-1; d_call: TRBD1; j_call: TRBJ1-2; cdr3_aa: CASSTPWGTGVSYGYTF; cdr3_nt: TGTGCCAGCAGCACACCTTGGGGGACAGGGGTCTCCTATGGCTACACCTTC
clone_size: .; v_call: TRBV19; d_call: TRBD2; j_call: TRBJ2-4; cdr3_aa: CASSTGLAGGPWDIQYF; cdr3_nt: TGTGCCAGTAGTACCGGACTAGCGGGGGGGCCTTGGGACATTCAGTACTTC
clone_size: many; v_call: TRBV7-8; d_call: .; j_call: TRBJ2-1; cdr3_aa: CASSLLRNEQFF; cdr3_nt: TGTGCCAGCAGCCTCCTCAGGAATGAGCAGTTCTTC
clone_size: many; v_call: TRBV6-5; d_call: .; j_call: TRBJ2-5; cdr3_aa: CASSRMRTKETQYF; cdr3_nt: TGTGCCAGCAGCAGGATGAGGACCAAAGAGACCCAGTACTTC
clone_size: many; v_call: TRBV10-3; d_call: .; j_call: TRBJ2-3; cdr3_aa: CAISESTGRTDTQYF; cdr3_nt: TGTGCCATCAGTGAGTCGACAGGCCGCACAGATACGCAGTATTTT
clone_size: many; v_call: TRBV5-1; d_call: .; j_call: TRBJ2-1; cdr3_aa: CASSGGQRLAQYNEQFF; cdr3_nt: TGCGCCAGCAGCGGGGGACAGCGACTAGCCCAATACAATGAGCAGTTCTTC
clone_size: few; v_call: TRBV10-3; d_call: TRBD1; j_call: TRBJ2-5; cdr3_aa: CAISELRPGQVSGTQYF; cdr3_nt: TGTGCCATCAGTGAGTTGCGGCCGGGACAGGTTTCAGGGACCCAGTACTTC
clone_size: many; v_call: TRBV4-1; d_call: .; j_call: TRBJ2-2; cdr3_aa: CASSRSTGPNTGELFF; cdr3_nt: TGCGCCAGCAGCCGGTCAACCGGACCGAACACCGGGGAGCTGTTTTTT
clone_size: few; v_call: TRBV18; d_call: .; j_call: TRBJ1-2; cdr3_aa: CASSPRGAVEDGYTF; cdr3_nt: TGTGCCAGCTCACCACGGGGGGCTGTTGAGGATGGCTACACCTTC
clone_size: many; v_call: TRBV20-1; d_call: .; j_call: TRBJ2-1; cdr3_aa: CSASGMAQSDEQFF; cdr3_nt: TGCAGTGCCTCGGGTATGGCGCAGTCAGATGAGCAGTTCTTC
clone_size: many; v_call: TRBV24-1; d_call: TRBD1; j_call: TRBJ2-7; cdr3_aa: CATSGDGQEAGYEQYF; cdr3_nt: TGTGCCACCAGTGGCGACGGACAGGAGGCTGGGTACGAGCAGTACTTC
clone_size: .; v_call: TRBV19; d_call: TRBD1; j_call: TRBJ1-1; cdr3_aa: CASSTRQGWTEAFF; cdr3_nt: TGTGCCAGTAGTACTCGACAGGGTTGGACTGAAGCTTTCTTT
clone_size: many; v_call: TRBV7-8; d_call: TRBD1; j_call: TRBJ2-5; cdr3_aa: CASSSGQGYQETQYF; cdr3_nt: TGTGCCAGCAGCTCGGGACAGGGGTACCAAGAGACCCAGTACTTC
clone_size: many; v_call: TRBV2; d_call: .; j_call: TRBJ1-4; cdr3_aa: CASSETAATNEKLFF; cdr3_nt: TGTGCCAGCAGTGAAACGGCTGCAACTAATGAAAAACTGTTTTTT
clone_size: many; v_call: TRBV11-2; d_call: TRBD2; j_call: TRBJ2-3; cdr3_aa: CASSLLGLAGGIRDTQYF; cdr3_nt: TGTGCCAGCAGCTTACTGGGACTAGCGGGGGGAATCAGAGATACGCAGTATTTT
clone_size: .; v_call: TRBV11-2; d_call: .; j_call: TRBJ1-3; cdr3_aa: CASSAIQGSIITIYF; cdr3_nt: TGTGCCAGCAGCGCCATACAGGGCTCCATAATCACCATATATTTT
clone_size: .; v_call: TRBV9; d_call: .; j_call: TRBJ1-4; cdr3_aa: CASSVEGGKLFF; cdr3_nt: TGTGCCAGCAGCGTGGAGGGAGGAAAACTGTTTTTT
clone_size: many; v_call: TRBV6-5; d_call: .; j_call: TRBJ1-4; cdr3_aa: CASSYSMSQGTEKLFF; cdr3_nt: TGTGCCAGCAGTTACTCGATGTCCCAGGGAACGGAAAAACTGTTTTTT
clone_size: .; v_call: TRBV7-9; d_call: TRBD1; j_call: TRBJ1-2; cdr3_aa: CASSRTGLNYGYTF; cdr3_nt: TGTGCCAGCAGCCGGACAGGACTTAACTATGGCTACACCTTC
clone_size: few; v_call: TRBV12-3/TRBV12-4; d_call: .; j_call: TRBJ2-2; cdr3_aa: CASTPRSGELFF; cdr3_nt: TGTGCCAGCACCCCCCGGTCCGGGGAGCTGTTTTTT
clone_size: .; v_call: TRBV20-1; d_call: TRBD2; j_call: TRBJ2-5; cdr3_aa: CSARSTSAGLPQYF; cdr3_nt: TGCAGTGCTAGGTCGACTAGCGCGGGCTTGCCCCAGTACTTC
clone_size: many; v_call: TRBV2; d_call: .; j_call: TRBJ1-2; cdr3_aa: CAGKAGAGNYGYTF; cdr3_nt: TGTGCCGGCAAGGCAGGGGCGGGGAACTATGGCTACACCTTC
clone_size: few; v_call: TRBV14; d_call: TRBD2; j_call: TRBJ2-2; cdr3_aa: CASRPAGPNTGELFF; cdr3_nt: TGTGCCAGCAGACCAGCGGGGCCGAACACCGGGGAGCTGTTTTTT
clone_size: many; v_call: TRBV6-6; d_call: .; j_call: TRBJ1-2; cdr3_aa: CASSTGIVYGYTF; cdr3_nt: TGTGCCAGCAGCACAGGGATAGTGTATGGCTACACCTTC
clone_size: many; v_call: TRBV6-5; d_call: .; j_call: TRBJ1-6; cdr3_aa: CASRSTQGSNFNSPLHF; cdr3_nt: TGTGCCAGCAGATCGACACAGGGTTCGAATTTTAATTCACCCCTCCACTTT
clone_size: many; v_call: TRBV5-1; d_call: .; j_call: TRBJ2-1; cdr3_aa: CASRRDTRYSYNEQFF; cdr3_nt: TGCGCCAGCAGAAGGGACACCCGGTACTCCTACAATGAGCAGTTCTTC
clone_size: few; v_call: TRBV2; d_call: TRBD1; j_call: TRBJ2-7; cdr3_aa: CASSPQGATYEQYF; cdr3_nt: TGTGCCAGCAGTCCCCAGGGGGCAACCTACGAGCAGTACTTC
clone_size: many; v_call: TRBV7-9; d_call: TRBD1; j_call: TRBJ2-7; cdr3_aa: CASSLRQGSYEQYF; cdr3_nt: TGTGCCAGCAGCCTCCGACAGGGCTCCTACGAGCAGTACTTC
clone_size: many; v_call: TRBV6-5; d_call: TRBD2; j_call: TRBJ2-5; cdr3_aa: CASSYASGVLETQYF; cdr3_nt: TGTGCCAGCAGTTACGCTAGCGGGGTTTTGGAGACCCAGTACTTC
clone_size: many; v_call: TRBV6-5; d_call: .; j_call: TRBJ2-1; cdr3_aa: CASSYTSSVGSYNEQFF; cdr3_nt: TGTGCCAGCAGTTACACCTCGAGTGTTGGCTCCTACAATGAGCAGTTCTTC
clone_size: few; v_call: TRBV30; d_call: .; j_call: TRBJ2-5; cdr3_aa: CAWSFGYQETQYF; cdr3_nt: TGTGCCTGGAGTTTCGGGTACCAAGAGACCCAGTACTTC
clone_size: many; v_call: TRBV19; d_call: TRBD2; j_call: TRBJ2-5; cdr3_aa: CASSMTGGPQETQYF; cdr3_nt: TGTGCCAGTAGTATGACGGGGGGGCCCCAAGAGACCCAGTACTTC
clone_size: many; v_call: TRBV7-9; d_call: .; j_call: TRBJ2-5; cdr3_aa: CASSRQDQETQYF; cdr3_nt: TGTGCCAGCAGCAGACAGGACCAAGAGACCCAGTACTTC
clone_size: many; v_call: TRBV4-3; d_call: .; j_call: TRBJ2-5; cdr3_aa: CASSQETGAQETQYF; cdr3_nt: TGCGCCAGCAGCCAAGAAACAGGCGCACAAGAGACCCAGTACTTC
clone_size: many; v_call: TRBV7-2; d_call: TRBD1; j_call: TRBJ2-1; cdr3_aa: CASSFRDSSYNEQFF; cdr3_nt: TGTGCCAGCAGCTTCCGGGACAGCTCCTACAATGAGCAGTTCTTC
clone_size: .; v_call: TRBV10-3; d_call: .; j_call: TRBJ1-2; cdr3_aa: CAISGPLVGQAHYGYTF; cdr3_nt: TGTGCCATCAGTGGTCCCCTTGTGGGGCAAGCCCACTATGGCTACACCTTC